The 30 T cell receptor beta chains below were found in one sample sequenced in a study of vaccination and CD4 T cells after COVID-19. These receptors' antigens are unknown. Once obtained from cultured CD4+ T cells, the DNA was sequenced using the Oncomine TCR Beta short-read assay. Each CDR3 protein gets one entry after TCRdb re-called the PCR reads with MiXCR. The table shows about 15,000 distinct CDR3 sequences, with 48% occurring only once. The sample's treatment: approximately nine-day PBMC culture with coronavirus spike peptide pools or control peptides (ViraFEST assay). Sample: CD4+ T cells from blood, cultured in vitro. Receptors were obtained from a human donor who had recovered from COVID-19.

This chain links TRBV11-2 with TRBJ2-1; 10 nucleotides agree with TRBD1. The ends lost 5 bases at V and 8 bases at J; junction bases unmatched: 12. Germline V CDR1 and CDR2: SGHAT, FQNNGV. The CDR3 totals 16 residues. CDR3 bases: TGTGCCAGCAGCACGCACCGGGACAGGGGCTTGGATGAGCAGTTCTTC. This encodes CASSTHRDRGLDEQFF. The full variable domain, in which reference TRBV11-2 and TRBJ2-1 provide the parts outside the CDR3, is EAGVAQSPRYKIIEKRQSVAFWCNPISGHATLYWYQQILGQGPKLLIQFQNNGVVDDSQLPKDRFSAERLKGVDSTLKIQPAKLEDSAVYLCASSTHRDRGLDEQFFGPGTRLTVL.

In its sample, this clonotype was seen a few times. The chain joins TRBV6-1 to TRBJ1-6, with a possible D match to TRBD1 (6 bases). The V gene's germline CDR1 is MNHNS and CDR2 SASEGT. This CDR3 region has 14 residues. The V gene lost 7 bases and the J gene lost 5 bases, with 12 bases spanning the gap. The CDR3 DNA follows: TGTGCCAGCACTTCGGGACACCATAATTCACCCCTCCACTTT. This gives the protein CASTSGHHNSPLHF.

On this clonotype: The junction does not match germline at one end; this may be a read error. V usage is TRBV27 and J usage is TRBJ2-3, with TRBD2 matching over 8 bases. CDR1 and CDR2 (germline): MNHEY, SMNVEV (reference sequence). The CDR3 spans 16 residues. CDR3 in amino acids: CTSSLSGAGVSDTQYF. CDR3 sequence (DNA): TGCACCAGCAGTTTATCAGGAGCGGGAGTGTCAGATACGCAGTATTTT.

This clonotype was seen once. The V call is TRBV4-2, the J call TRBJ2-3; D gene ambiguous. CDR1 and CDR2 from the germline V gene are LGHNA and YNFKEQ. Trimming left V 0 bases short and J 2 bases short, with 9 bases between. The CDR3 totals 15 residues. CDR3 in amino acids: CASSQDRRITDTQYF. CDR3 DNA: TGTGCCAGCAGCCAAGATAGACGGATCACAGATACGCAGTATTTT.

This clonotype was seen only a few times. The rearrangement joins TRBV19 to TRBJ1-5; 9 nucleotides agree with TRBD1. There are 16 residues in the CDR3. Trimming cost V 6 bases and J 4 bases; bases outside gene matches: 10. Germline CDR1 is LNHDA and CDR2 is SQIVND (reference sequence). In DNA, the CDR3 is TGTGCCAGTAGCACCTTAGCGGGACAGGGAAATCAGCCCCAGCATTTT. Protein product: CASSTLAGQGNQPQHF.

A remark on this clonotype: This may be a read error: a much more frequent sequence differs by one nucleotide. This chain connects TRBV27 to TRBJ2-7; no clear D gene. CDR1 is MNHEY, CDR2 SMNVEV, per germline (reference sequence). This CDR3 comprises 13 residues. CDR3 DNA sequence: TGTGCCGGCAGTCCCTACCCCTCCTACGAGCAGTACTTC. It specifies CAGSPYPSYEQYF.

This clonotype was detected only a few times. The gene calls are TRBV2 and TRBJ2-7; 7 bases line up with TRBD1. The germline V gene encodes CDR1 SNHLY and CDR2 FYNNEI. This CDR3 contains 12 residues. V trimming: 4 bases; J trimming: 3 bases; junction bases outside the gene matches: 0. CDR3 nucleotides: TGTGCCAGCAGTGGGGACAGCTACGAGCAGTACTTC. Translating gives CASSGDSYEQYF.

J is TRBJ1-1 and V is TRBV7-8; D may be TRBD1 (5 bases). CDR3 length: 14 amino acids. Germline loops: CDR1 SGHVS, CDR2 FQNEAQ. The germline V and J ends were trimmed by 5 bases and 6 bases, with 16 bases remaining between them. The CDR3 reads CASSPTSRGAEAFF. CDR3 DNA: TGTGCCAGCAGCCCGACGTCCCGGGGCGCTGAAGCTTTCTTT. Together with reference TRBV7-8 and TRBJ1-1, the CDR3 gives the full variable domain: GAGVSQSPRYKVAKRGQDVALRCDPISGHVSLFWYQQALGQGPEFLTYFQNEAQLDKSGLPSDRFFAERPEGSVSTLKIQRTQQEDSAVYLCASSPTSRGAEAFFGQGTRLTVV.

This sequence joins TRBV7-9 and TRBJ1-1, with 10 bases lining up with TRBD1. The CDR3 extends over 14 amino acids. Losses at the gene ends were 6 bases for V and 6 bases for J; bases not matched to a gene: 7. Germline values: CDR1 SEHNR, CDR2 FQNEAQ (reference sequence). CDR3 coding DNA: TGTGCCAGCAGACTAGGGACAGGGGACGCTGAAGCTTTCTTT. Protein: CASRLGTGDAEAFF.

This clonotype was observed a single time. The gene calls are TRBV25-1 and TRBJ1-2, with D unresolved. V lost 3 bases, J lost 2 bases, and 1 base lay in between. The CDR3 length is 11 residues. Germline V gene lookup returns CDR1 MGHDK and CDR2 SYGVNS. The CDR3 reads CASSENYGYTF. CDR3 sequence (DNA): TGTGCCAGCAGTGAGAACTATGGCTACACCTTC.

This clonotype is judged large. The chain links TRBV19 to TRBJ1-5; 7 nucleotides line up with TRBD1. Trimming removed 9 bases from V and 3 bases from J; junction bases left unmatched: 5. This CDR3 has 13 residues. Germline V gene data show CDR1 as LNHDA and CDR2 as SQIVND (reference sequence). For the CDR3, the DNA is TGTGCCAGCCGGGACAGCCACAATCAGCCCCAGCATTTT. Its translation is CASRDSHNQPQHF.

CDR3 sequence (DNA): TGTGCCAGCAGTTTAGGGGGCACGGGAAAAGAGACCCAGTACTTC. Amino acid sequence: CASSLGGTGKETQYF. The gene calls are TRBV28 and TRBJ2-5, with D possibly TRBD1 on 6 matching bases. V was pared by 2 bases and J by 3 bases, with 13 bases between. CDR1 and CDR2 (germline): MDHEN, SYDVKM. The CDR3 loop spans 15 amino acids.

V and J are TRBV27 and TRBJ1-2; 7 nucleotides match TRBD1. Per germline, CDR1 MNHEY and CDR2 SMNVEV (reference sequence). Losses at the gene ends were 5 bases for V and 3 bases for J; bases not matched to a gene: 3. The CDR3 totals 13 residues. CDR3 nucleotide sequence: TGTGCCAGCAGTCTCGGGACAGACTATGGCTACACCTTC. The encoded protein is CASSLGTDYGYTF.

The chain is built from TRBV10-2 and TRBJ2-7; TRBD2 is a possible D gene (6 bases). With 4 bases removed from V and 9 bases from J, the gap between germline ends came to 13 bases. The CDR3 contains 12 residues. Germline V CDR1 and CDR2: WSHSY, SAAADI. CDR3: CASSVTGDRQYF. The CDR3 DNA is TGCGCCAGCAGTGTCACGGGGGATCGGCAGTACTTC.

V usage is TRBV30 and J usage is TRBJ1-1; D call uncertain. Looked up from germline, CDR1 is GTSNPN and CDR2 is SVGIG (reference sequence). V was shortened by 3 bases and J by 0 bases, with 8 bases between the two germline ends. The CDR3 has 13 amino acids. CDR3 nucleotide sequence: TGTGCCTGGAGACGGGATCTGAACACTGAAGCTTTCTTT. It encodes CAWRRDLNTEAFF.

This clonotype has only a few counts. The J gene is TRBJ2-3, the V gene TRBV5-4; D may be TRBD1 or TRBD2 (6 bases each). The CDR3 loop spans 15 amino acids. Germline V gene sequence: CDR1 SGHNT, CDR2 YYREEE (reference sequence). The V end was cut by 3 bases, the J end by 1 base, with 12 bases between. The CDR3 loop reads CASSSYGGRTDTQYF. In nucleotides, the CDR3 is TGTGCCAGCAGCTCGTACGGGGGCCGCACAGATACGCAGTATTTT.

This chain connects TRBV20-1 to TRBJ1-5, with 8 nucleotides matching TRBD1. CDR3 length: 13 residues. Losses at the gene ends were 3 bases for V and 2 bases for J; bases not matched to a gene: 0. Looked up from germline, CDR1 is DFQATT and CDR2 is SNEGSKA (reference sequence). The DNA of the CDR3 is TGCAGTGCTAGGACAGGGGGCAATCAGCCCCAGCATTTT. It codes for CSARTGGNQPQHF.

This clonotype was detected a few times. This sequence joins TRBV20-1 and TRBJ2-3; D is unclear. The CDR3 contains 13 residues. Germline loops: CDR1 DFQATT, CDR2 SNEGSKA (reference sequence). V lost 3 bases and J 2 bases, leaving 9 bases between the germline ends. The CDR3 DNA follows: TGCAGTGCTAGCGGGCATAACACAGATACGCAGTATTTT. Translation: CSASGHNTDTQYF.

The rearrangement uses TRBV6-7 and TRBJ2-7; D may be TRBD1 (5 bases). TRBV6-7 is an ORF, with its function uncertain. Trimming took off 9 bases at V and 3 bases at J, with 12 bases between the two ends. This CDR3 is 12 amino acids long. The DNA for the CDR3 is TGTGCCAGGAGGACATTAAGCTACGAGCAGTACTTC. It is translated as CARRTLSYEQYF.

On this clonotype: As the CDR3 is not closed by the conserved phenylalanine or tryptophan, this likely results from a read error. The chain couples TRBV7-2 to TRBJ1-2, with 7 bases that match TRBD1. Per germline, CDR1 SGHTA and CDR2 FQGNSA. This CDR3 comprises 15 residues. J lost 5 bases, V lost 1 base, and 7 bases had no gene match. The CDR3: CASSLEDRAYYGYTL. CDR3 bases: TGTGCCAGCAGCTTAGAAGACAGGGCCTATTATGGCTACACCCTC.

This clonotype is medium-sized in the sample. The chain couples TRBV20-1 to TRBJ2-7; 9 positions agree with TRBD1. This CDR3 has 15 amino acids. The germline V gene encodes CDR1 DFQATT and CDR2 SNEGSKA (reference sequence). V gave up 0 bases and J gave up 4 bases; unmatched junction bases: 7. CDR3 nucleotides: TGCAGTGCTAGAGATACGGACAGGGGATTATACGAGCAGTACTTC. Its protein product is CSARDTDRGLYEQYF.

Only a few counts were recorded for this clonotype. The J gene is TRBJ1-5, the V gene TRBV2; no definite D call. The V end lost 5 bases, the J end lost 6 bases, and 14 bases lay between the germline ends. This CDR3 has 14 amino acids. CDR1 and CDR2 from the germline V gene are SNHLY and FYNNEI. The CDR3 loop is CASSTARFGQPQHF. In DNA form, the CDR3 reads TGTGCCAGCAGTACGGCCAGGTTTGGTCAGCCCCAGCATTTT. The whole variable domain, remainder taken from reference TRBV2 and TRBJ1-5, is EPEVTQTPSHQVTQMGQEVILRCVPISNHLYFYWYRQILGQKVEFLVSFYNNEISEKSEIFDDQFSVERPDGSNFTLKIRSTKLEDSAMYFCASSTARFGQPQHFGDGTRLSIL.

This clonotype appeared a few times. This chain links TRBV20-1 with TRBJ2-3; TRBD2 matches 12 bases. Germline V gene lookup returns CDR1 DFQATT and CDR2 SNEGSKA (reference sequence). CDR3 length equals 17 residues. With 5 bases clipped from V and 3 bases from J, the junction kept 12 bases outside the gene matches. This chain's CDR3 is CSARPRPSGRGTDTQYF. The CDR3 DNA is TGCAGTGCTCGCCCGCGGCCTAGCGGGAGGGGGACAGATACGCAGTATTTT.

The V call is TRBV6-1, the J call TRBJ2-2, with 7 positions matching TRBD1. CDR3 length: 13 amino acids. The germline V gene encodes CDR1 MNHNS and CDR2 SASEGT. Trimming cost V 9 bases and J 4 bases; bases outside gene matches: 5. Written as DNA, the CDR3 is TGTGCCAGTACAGGGGCCGCCACCGGGGAGCTGTTTTTT. Translated: CASTGAATGELFF.

The gene calls are TRBV19 and TRBJ2-3; D may be TRBD2 (6 bases). The CDR3 spans 14 residues. Germline CDR1 reads LNHDA; CDR2 reads SQIVND (reference sequence). Trimming stripped 4 bases from V and 2 bases from J, with 10 bases between. CDR3 residues: CASSNPGVTDTQYF. DNA for the CDR3: TGTGCCAGTAGTAATCCGGGGGTCACAGATACGCAGTATTTT.

The chain carries TRBV6-5 and TRBJ2-7; D possibly corresponds to TRBD2 (6 bases). Trimming cost V 8 bases and J 7 bases, with 18 bases left between them. There are 13 residues in the CDR3. The germline V gene encodes CDR1 MNHEY and CDR2 SVGAGI. In nucleotides, the CDR3 is TGTGCCAGCCGTTTCGGGACTGCTAGGGAGCAGTACTTC. The encoded protein is CASRFGTAREQYF.

The V gene is TRBV7-2, the J gene TRBJ2-5, with 12 bases that match TRBD1. The ends lost 1 base at V and 6 bases at J; junction bases unmatched: 6. This CDR3 spans 16 amino acids. CDR1 and CDR2 from the germline V gene are SGHTA and FQGNSA. This CDR3 is CASSLGGTGGGKTQYF. The CDR3 nucleotides are TGTGCCAGCAGCTTAGGGGGGACAGGGGGCGGAAAGACCCAGTACTTC.

This rearrangement joins TRBV20-1 to TRBJ2-1; 16 positions match TRBD2. Germline CDR1 is DFQATT and CDR2 is SNEGSKA (reference sequence). CDR3 length equals 17 residues. V was pared by 3 bases and J by 10 bases, with 12 bases of the junction left unmatched. CDR3 sequence: CSARGPGTSGRAEEQFF. CDR3 in DNA: TGCAGTGCTAGGGGACCCGGGACTAGCGGGAGGGCCGAGGAGCAGTTCTTC.

V gene TRBV27 combines with J gene TRBJ1-5; TRBD1 might be the D (6 bases). The V gene lost 2 bases and the J gene lost 1 base, with 12 bases spanning the gap. Germline V gene sequence: CDR1 MNHEY, CDR2 SMNVEV (reference sequence). The CDR3 covers 16 residues. The DNA of the CDR3 is TGTGCCAGCAGTTTAAGGGGGGGAAGGAGCAATCAGCCCCAGCATTTT. Translation: CASSLRGGRSNQPQHF.

The V call is TRBV24-1, the J call TRBJ1-5, with D maybe TRBD1 (5 bases). This CDR3 spans 15 amino acids. The V end lost 4 bases, the J end lost 7 bases, and 16 bases lay between the germline ends. The germline gives CDR1 KGHDR, CDR2 SFDVKD. CDR3 protein: CATSDTGAQGQPQHF. The CDR3 region has the DNA TGTGCCACCAGTGACACCGGGGCCCAAGGGCAGCCCCAGCATTTT.